The TCR beta chain under discussion was sequenced for a study of regulatory T cells. There are a few counts of this clone. What it recognizes is unknown. Primers: 52 TRBV forward and 13 TRBJ reverse. Sequencing was performed with immunoSEQ multiplex PCR; in TCRdb, only in-frame clones are kept and a portion is missing. The repertoire includes about 2,300 clones, around 90% of them detected once, and approximately 2.9% sits in the top ten. Study-wide results and limits: Skewed V and J usage and few unique V-J pairs marked patient repertoires, most in Tregs. CD3G-deficient patients' regulatory T cells showed reduced Shannon diversity versus autologous conventional CD4+ and control regulatory cells. Patient Treg samples had roughly tenfold fewer unique productive TRB reads than controls.

The TCR was taken from a child younger than 18 with CD3G deficiency. Specimen: CD4+ Tregs sorted from blood.

CDR3 sequence (DNA): TGTGCCAGCAGCAAAATGGGACAGGAGCAGTTCTTC. It yields the protein CASSKMGQEQFF. The chain uses TRBV21-1 and TRBJ2-1; the table's D call of TRBD1 was not tested on the DNA. TRBV21-1 is noted as a pseudogene. The CDR3 is 12 amino acids.